Below are 30 T cell receptor beta chains sequenced from a single sample in a study of cytomegalovirus exposure and HLA in healthy donors. Using immunoSEQ multiplex PCR, the repertoire was profiled, and TCRdb retains in-frame clones only, with some absent. The sample holds about 64,000 clones; roughly 94% are singletons and the top ten take roughly 6.3%. The source material was PBMCs. These receptors came from a woman between 18 and 29 years old in good health and CMV-seropositive.

This chain joins TRBV28 and TRBJ2-7; D gene uncertain. Between the trimmed V and J ends, which lost 4 bases and 7 bases, there was a span of 8 bases. Germline CDR1 and CDR2: MDHEN and SYDVKM. The CDR3 contains 11 residues. CDR3 in DNA: TGTGCCAGCAGTTCAACAGCTGAGCAGTACTTC. Encoded protein: CASSSTAEQYF.

The chain joins TRBV6-6 to TRBJ1-2; D might be TRBD1 (5 bases). This CDR3 contains 14 residues. Trimming took off 7 bases at V and 2 bases at J, with 14 bases between the two ends. Germline V gene lookup returns CDR1 MNHNY and CDR2 SVGAGI (reference sequence). The CDR3 sequence: CASTPEGENYGYTF. The CDR3 coding sequence is TGTGCCAGCACCCCTGAAGGGGAAAACTATGGCTACACCTTC.

This clone is a singleton in its sample. CDR3 sequence reads: CASSLGTSGVLYNEQFF. The CDR3 DNA sequence: TGTGCCAGCAGCCTGGGGACTAGCGGGGTCCTCTACAATGAGCAGTTCTTC. The rearrangement links TRBV13 to TRBJ2-1; 13 bases are shared with TRBD2. Germline-derived CDR1 and CDR2 are PRHDT and FYEKMQ (reference sequence). With 5 bases clipped from V and 3 bases from J, the junction kept 7 bases outside the gene matches. This CDR3 spans 17 amino acids.

The V and J genes are TRBV11-2 and TRBJ1-1; D is possibly TRBD1 (5 bases). Between the trimmed V and J ends, which lost 1 base and 1 base, there was a span of 13 bases. This CDR3 is built from 16 residues. Germline CDR1 reads SGHAT; CDR2 reads FQNNGV. CDR3 sequence: CASSLVGRQTNTEAFF. The CDR3 DNA reads as TGTGCCAGCAGCTTAGTAGGAAGACAGACGAACACTGAAGCTTTCTTT.

The V and J genes are TRBV7-6 and TRBJ2-3, with 13 bases fitting TRBD2. This CDR3 contains 21 residues. The germline V gene encodes CDR1 SGHVS and CDR2 FNYEAQ. J gave up 2 bases and V 1 base, and 15 bases lay outside the gene matches. The CDR3, as DNA: TGTGCCAGCAGCTTAGGACACCAACGACTAGCGGGGGGCCGGTTCACAGATACGCAGTATTTT. Its translation is CASSLGHQRLAGGRFTDTQYF.

V is TRBV30 and J is TRBJ2-3, with 9 bases lining up with TRBD2. Germline values: CDR1 GTSNPN, CDR2 SVGIG (reference sequence). The CDR3 runs to 15 residues. The V segment lost 2 bases and the J segment 4 bases; nucleotides outside the gene matches: 7. CDR3 in amino acids: CAWSYSGSTADTQYF. CDR3 nucleotide sequence: TGTGCCTGGAGTTATAGCGGGAGTACAGCAGATACGCAGTATTTT.

The V gene is TRBV5-6, the J gene TRBJ2-5; 13 bases are a match to TRBD2. The CDR3 consists of 18 residues. Germline V lookup: CDR1 SGHDT, CDR2 YYEEEE. V shed 2 bases and J 1 base; nucleotides not matched to a gene: 8. The CDR3 here is CASSLLAGGFGTQETQYF. As DNA, the CDR3 is TGTGCCAGCAGCTTACTAGCGGGGGGGTTCGGGACCCAAGAGACCCAGTACTTC. The full variable domain, rest sourced from reference TRBV5-6 and TRBJ2-5, is DAGVTQSPTHLIKTRGQQVTLRCSPKSGHDTVSWYQQALGQGPQFIFQYYEEEERQRGNFPDRFSGHQFPNYSSELNVNALLLGDSALYLCASSLLAGGFGTQETQYFGPGTRLLVL.

The chain carries TRBV29-1 and TRBJ2-2; D perhaps matches TRBD2 (6 bases). The V end was cut by 4 bases, the J end by 5 bases, with 11 bases between. In germline, CDR1 is SQVTM, CDR2 ANQGSEA. The CDR3 consists of 13 residues. CDR3 residues: CSVGPSETGELFF. The CDR3 DNA is TGCAGCGTTGGCCCTAGCGAGACCGGGGAGCTGTTTTTT.

This clone showed up just a few times. The chain links TRBV6-5 to TRBJ1-1, with a tentative D call TRBD1 (6 bases). Germline V gene data show CDR1 as MNHEY and CDR2 as SVGAGI. The length of the CDR3 is 14 residues. The V end lost 2 bases, the J end lost 0 bases, and 7 bases lay between the germline ends. CDR3 DNA sequence: TGTGCCAGCAGTTACGGACAGCTGAACACTGAAGCTTTCTTT. Translating it yields CASSYGQLNTEAFF.

The chain is built from TRBV30 and TRBJ2-2, with 9 positions matching TRBD1. Germline assignment: CDR1 GTSNPN and CDR2 SVGIG (reference sequence). V gave up 8 bases and J gave up 8 bases; unmatched junction bases: 9. The CDR3 is made up of 13 amino acids. The CDR3 bases are TGTGCCAGGGACAGGGAAAGGGTGGGGGAGCTGTTTTTT. This gives the protein CARDRERVGELFF.

The J gene is TRBJ1-1, the V gene TRBV5-1, with 7 bases fitting TRBD1. Germline CDR1 and CDR2: SGHRS and YFSETQ. J lost 3 bases, V lost 5 bases, and 7 bases had no gene match. This CDR3 contains 14 residues. CDR3 region: CASSRGQKDTEAFF. CDR3 DNA: TGCGCCAGCAGTAGGGGACAGAAGGACACTGAAGCTTTCTTT.

This clone has just a few counts. This chain uses TRBV5-4 with TRBJ2-7; 15 nucleotides line up with TRBD2. The CDR3 consists of 17 residues. Germline CDR1 SGHNT, CDR2 YYREEE (reference sequence). Trimming took 2 bases from V and 2 from J; bases not matched to a gene: 5. CDR3 in DNA: TGTGCCAGCAGCTTAGGGACTAGCGGGGGGCTTACCTACGAGCAGTACTTC. It yields the protein CASSLGTSGGLTYEQYF. The full variable domain, with the rest looked up from reference TRBV5-4 and TRBJ2-7, is ETGVTQSPTHLIKTRGQQVTLRCSSQSGHNTVSWYQQALGQGPQFIFQYYREEENGRGNFPPRFSGLQFPNYSSELNVNALELDDSALYLCASSLGTSGGLTYEQYFGPGTRLTVT.

The rearrangement joins TRBV9 to TRBJ2-7; 7 nucleotides align to TRBD1. V trimming: 3 bases; J trimming: 3 bases; junction bases outside the gene matches: 6. The CDR3 spans 14 residues. The germline CDR1 and CDR2 sequences are SGDLS and YYNGEE. DNA for the CDR3: TGTGCCAGCAGCGGAAACAGGGGCGGCTACGAGCAGTACTTC. Translating it yields CASSGNRGGYEQYF.

The V and J genes are TRBV18 and TRBJ2-5; 8 bases match TRBD1. Trimming at V came to 6 bases and at J to 14 bases, leaving 8 bases not matched to a gene. From germline, CDR1 is KGHSH and CDR2 LQKENI. The CDR3 consists of 11 residues. The CDR3 DNA reads TGTGCCAGCTCGGAAGACAGGGGAGTATACTTC. This translates into CASSEDRGVYF.

The rearrangement uses TRBV5-5 and TRBJ2-3; D possibly corresponds to TRBD1 (5 bases). Trimming stripped 4 bases from V and 2 bases from J, with 17 bases between. Germline loops: CDR1 SGHKS, CDR2 YYEKEE (reference sequence). This CDR3 region has 16 residues. This chain's CDR3 is CASSARRDSYTDTQYF. The CDR3 coding sequence is TGTGCCAGCAGCGCTCGCAGGGATTCGTACACAGATACGCAGTATTTT.

This clone was seen a few times. The chain couples TRBV19 to TRBJ1-2; 7 positions match TRBD1. CDR1 is LNHDA and CDR2 is SQIVND in the germline V gene (reference sequence). The CDR3 consists of 14 residues. V shed 5 bases, J shed 12 bases, and the junction held 15 bases outside the gene matches. This CDR3 is CASSCRDSDFQDTF. The CDR3 nucleotides are TGTGCCAGTAGTTGCCGGGACAGTGACTTCCAAGACACCTTC.

The chain has TRBV6-5 and TRBJ1-1; tentative D call: TRBD1 (6 bases). Germline CDR1 and CDR2: MNHEY and SVGAGI. The CDR3 is made up of 13 amino acids. With 4 bases removed from V and 3 bases from J, the gap between germline ends came to 9 bases. The CDR3 region is CASSLQGDTEAFF. CDR3 in DNA: TGTGCCAGCAGTTTACAGGGAGACACTGAAGCTTTCTTT.

This chain uses TRBV6-4 with TRBJ2-1; 9 nucleotides align to TRBD2. V was clipped by 3 bases and J by 9 bases; unmatched bases: 6. This CDR3 comprises 14 residues. Germline CDR1 and CDR2: MRHNA and SNTAGT. The CDR3 coding sequence is TGTGCCAGCAGTGAGTCTAGCGGGAATCGTGAGCAGTTCTTC. Amino acid sequence: CASSESSGNREQFF.

This clone was observed a single time. V usage is TRBV30 and J usage is TRBJ2-7, with D hard to call. Deletions cut 1 base from V and 3 bases from J, with 7 bases between. CDR1 is GTSNPN, CDR2 SVGIG, per germline (reference sequence). The CDR3 extends over 12 amino acids. The CDR3 is CAWSAAIYEQYF. The CDR3 DNA sequence: TGTGCCTGGAGTGCTGCTATCTACGAGCAGTACTTC.

V is TRBV6-5 and J is TRBJ1-5; 7 bases match TRBD1. The V gene end was trimmed by 6 bases and the J gene end by 4 bases; junction bases not matched to a gene: 9. The CDR3 runs to 15 residues. The germline V gene has CDR1 MNHEY and CDR2 SVGAGI. CDR3 amino acids: CASSQDRAGNQPQHF. CDR3 bases: TGTGCCAGCAGCCAAGACAGGGCGGGGAATCAGCCCCAGCATTTT.

The rearrangement links TRBV19 to TRBJ2-7, with D perhaps TRBD1 (5 bases). The germline V gene has CDR1 LNHDA and CDR2 SQIVND (reference sequence). The length of the CDR3 is 15 residues. The V gene lost 5 bases and the J gene lost 3 bases, with 17 bases spanning the gap. The CDR3 DNA is TGTGCCAGTAGTTTTAGGGGCCGCGCCCTCTACGAGCAGTACTTC. This encodes CASSFRGRALYEQYF.

The chain links TRBV19 to TRBJ2-5, with D tentatively TRBD1 (6 bases). Trimming took 7 bases from V and 1 from J, leaving 19 bases between them. This CDR3 has 16 amino acids. Germline V gene sequence: CDR1 LNHDA, CDR2 SQIVND (reference sequence). The chain's CDR3 is CASNPTSRGTQETQYF. The CDR3 DNA is TGTGCCAGTAACCCCACCTCCAGGGGAACCCAAGAGACCCAGTACTTC.

This clone was seen only once. V usage is TRBV19 and J usage is TRBJ2-1, with TRBD2 identical over 8 bases. The ends lost 3 bases at V and 4 bases at J; junction bases unmatched: 5. Germline CDR1 is LNHDA and CDR2 is SQIVND (reference sequence). The CDR3 has 15 amino acids. Written as DNA, the CDR3 is TGTGCCAGTAGTATGGAGCGGGAGAGGTACAATGAGCAGTTCTTC. This gives the protein CASSMERERYNEQFF.

This chain links TRBV18 with TRBJ2-2; 10 bases agree with TRBD1. The trim removed 3 bases at V and 3 bases at J, leaving 4 bases unmatched. Germline V gene sequence: CDR1 KGHSH, CDR2 LQKENI. The CDR3 extends over 16 amino acids. CDR3 loop: CASSPLGTGDTGELFF. Written as DNA, the CDR3 is TGTGCCAGCTCACCCCTCGGGACAGGGGACACCGGGGAGCTGTTTTTT.

The rearrangement uses TRBV7-2 and TRBJ2-3, with 8 bases matching TRBD2. The J segment lost 6 bases and the V segment lost 1 base, leaving 3 bases of the junction unmatched. Germline V gene data show CDR1 as SGHTA and CDR2 as FQGNSA. The CDR3 extends over 14 amino acids. Here the CDR3 DNA reads TGTGCCAGCAGCTTAGTAGGACTAGCTGATACGCAGTATTTT. This gives the protein CASSLVGLADTQYF.

The chain links TRBV10-3 to TRBJ2-1, with TRBD2 matching over 10 bases. Germline CDR1 is ENHRY and CDR2 is SYGVKD. The CDR3 has 14 residues. With 5 bases clipped from V and 5 bases from J, the junction kept 3 bases outside the gene matches. The CDR3 spells CAISSLAGDNEQFF. CDR3 bases: TGTGCCATCAGTTCTCTAGCGGGAGACAATGAGCAGTTCTTC.

The chain links TRBV10-3 to TRBJ2-3; TRBD2 is a possible D gene (5 bases). Trimming pared 5 bases from V and 2 bases from J, leaving 11 bases between. The CDR3 has 14 residues. The germline V gene has CDR1 ENHRY and CDR2 SYGVKD. CDR3 amino acids: CAISSPDFTDTQYF. Here the CDR3 DNA reads TGTGCCATCAGTAGCCCGGACTTCACAGATACGCAGTATTTT.

The V gene is TRBV11-2, the J gene TRBJ2-1, with 12 bases matching TRBD2. The germline V gene encodes CDR1 SGHAT and CDR2 FQNNGV. The CDR3 sequence is 14 residues long. Trimming cost V 5 bases and J 10 bases; bases outside gene matches: 6. Here the CDR3 reads CASSLRLAGAEQFF. As DNA, the CDR3 is TGTGCCAGCAGCCTGCGACTAGCGGGGGCCGAGCAGTTCTTC. Combining the CDR3 with reference TRBV11-2 and TRBJ2-1 gives the whole variable domain EAGVAQSPRYKIIEKRQSVAFWCNPISGHATLYWYQQILGQGPKLLIQFQNNGVVDDSQLPKDRFSAERLKGVDSTLKIQPAKLEDSAVYLCASSLRLAGAEQFFGPGTRLTVL.

The chain couples TRBV10-3 to TRBJ1-2; D perhaps matches TRBD1 (6 bases). The CDR3 loop spans 16 amino acids. Germline-derived CDR1 and CDR2 are ENHRY and SYGVKD. V lost 7 bases and J lost 3, with 21 bases in between. DNA of the CDR3: TGTGCCATCAATCCCCATGAATTCAGGGGAGACTATGGCTACACCTTC. Translating it yields CAINPHEFRGDYGYTF.

This clone appeared a single time. The V and J genes are TRBV28 and TRBJ2-1; 8 positions match TRBD1. This CDR3 comprises 15 residues. The J segment lost 6 bases and the V segment lost 7 bases, leaving 11 bases of the junction unmatched. CDR1 MDHEN and CDR2 SYDVKM come from the germline V gene. The CDR3 here is CASTTGDRGFNEQFF. DNA of the CDR3: TGTGCCAGCACCACGGGAGACAGGGGATTCAATGAGCAGTTCTTC.